The rows below give T cell receptor beta chains drawn from one sample of a study of tumor-infiltrating lymphocytes in primary liver carcinoma. Using its own MiXCR run on the multiplex PCR reads, TCRdb lists one record per CDR3 protein. This sample carries 100,000 or so distinct CDR3 sequences, roughly 69% of them seen once, and the ten largest clones take around 8.8%. Sequenced: liver tumor tissue from sampling region 5. The receptor source for this set is a woman aged 60 to 75 with primary liver carcinoma and hepatitis B virus infection. The CDR3 runs from the conserved cysteine through the conserved F or W. The D gene is left open where the match is weak. Clone size is given for some rows only: seen once, a few or many times, or a class if the clone is expanded.

J	V	size	D	length	CDR3	DNA
TRBJ2-1	TRBV11-3	.	TRBD2	15	CVSSLGTSGKLKQFF	TGTGTCAGCAGCTTAGGAACTAGCGGTAAGCTTAAACAGTTCTTC
TRBJ2-7	TRBV11-2	medium-sized	.	12	CASSFPQGEQYF	TGTGCCAGCAGCTTTCCCCAGGGGGAGCAGTACTTC
TRBJ2-2	TRBV29-1	.	.	13	CSITGHSGWGLFF	TGCAGCATCACGGGGCACTCGGGCTGGGGGCTGTTTTTT
TRBJ2-1	TRBV4-2	.	.	16	CASSQRGQSSYDEQFF	TGTGCCAGCAGCCAACGCGGACAAAGCTCCTACGATGAGCAGTTCTTC
TRBJ2-7	TRBV11-3	.	TRBD2	14	CARSLSGREHDQYF	TGTGCCCGCAGCTTAAGCGGGCGGGAGCATGACCAGTACTTC
TRBJ1-5	TRBV29-1	.	.	13	CSVECVTRQPQHF	TGCAGCGTTGAGTGTGTCACCCGCCAGCCCCAGCATTTT
TRBJ2-3	TRBV11-2	.	.	17	CTSSLEIRREGADTQYF	TGTACCAGCAGCTTAGAGATTCGAAGGGAAGGCGCAGATACGCAGTATTTT
TRBJ2-5	TRBV10-3	.	.	15	CAISRGGNPGETQYF	TGTGCCATCAGTAGGGGGGGCAACCCGGGAGAGACCCAGTACTTC
TRBJ1-5	TRBV4-1	.	.	12	CPSSHQQGSQHF	TGCCCCAGCAGCCACCAACAAGGATCCCAGCATTTT
TRBJ2-3	TRBV11-2	.	.	17	CASSFPPTGHLRDTEYF	TGTGCCAGCAGTTTCCCCCCTACCGGCCATCTCAGAGATACGGAGTATTTT
TRBJ2-1	TRBV11-2	.	TRBD2	17	CTSSRRQVGGPGDEQFF	TGTACCAGCAGCAGGAGACAAGTGGGAGGGCCGGGGGATGAGCAGTTCTTC
TRBJ2-4	TRBV5-6	.	.	14	CASSLRHYNNIQYF	TGTGCCAGCAGCTTAAGGCACTACAATAACATTCAGTACTTC
TRBJ2-7	TRBV5-4	.	.	14	CASSVGQKGYEQYF	TGTGCCAGCAGCGTTGGACAGAAGGGTTACGAGCAGTACTTC
TRBJ1-4	TRBV12-3/TRBV12-4	.	.	14	CASSSQRPNEKLFF	TGTGCCAGCAGTTCACAAAGACCTAATGAAAAACTGTTTTTT
TRBJ2-5	TRBV4-2	.	.	14	CASNQRQWEETQYF	TGTGCCAGCAACCAACGACAGTGGGAAGAGACCCAGTACTTC
TRBJ1-2	TRBV6-5	.	TRBD1	15	CAGSPYRGFGCGYTF	TGTGCCGGCAGTCCTTACAGGGGTTTTGGCTGTGGCTACACCTTC
TRBJ2-7	TRBV5-5	once	.	15	CASSFGSWSSYEQHF	TGTGCCAGTAGCTTCGGTAGTTGGAGCTCCTACGAGCAGCACTTC
TRBJ1-4	TRBV19	few	.	13	CASGLTVREKLSF	TGTGCCAGTGGCCTGACCGTACGGGAAAAACTGTCTTTT
TRBJ2-3	TRBV7-8	.	.	16	CASSLEAGWPTDTQYF	TGTGCAAGCAGCTTAGAGGCGGGTTGGCCCACAGATACGCAGTATTTT
TRBJ2-3	TRBV29-1	.	.	13	CSFGTPERDTQYF	TGCAGTTTTGGGACACCCGAGAGAGATACGCAGTATTTT
TRBJ2-4	TRBV28	.	TRBD2	21	CASSPDFLTPLAELAKNIQYF	TGTGCCAGCAGTCCCGACTTCTTGACCCCACTAGCGGAACTAGCCAAAAACATTCAGTACTTC
TRBJ1-2	TRBV6-1	.	.	14	CASSEIGEGYGYTF	TGTGCCAGCAGTGAAATTGGGGAAGGCTATGGTTACACCTTC
TRBJ2-2	TRBV28	once	.	13	CASRVCGFGELFF	TGTGCCAGCAGAGTCTGTGGGTTCGGGGAGCTGTTTTTT
TRBJ1-5	TRBV6-5	.	.	15	CASCYSLASNQSQHF	TGTGCCAGCTGTTACTCGTTGGCCAGCAATCAGTCCCAGCATTTT
TRBJ2-7	TRBV7-9	.	.	14	CANSSKEGTYEEYF	TGTGCCAACAGCTCGAAAGAGGGGACCTACGAGGAGTACTTC
TRBJ2-1	TRBV11-3	.	.	17	CASNLGFGGLSYNEQFF	TGTGCCAGCAACTTAGGGTTTGGCGGGCTATCCTACAATGAGCAGTTCTTC
TRBJ2-1	TRBV11-2	many	TRBD1	15	CASSHPDRGGNEQFF	TGTGCCAGCAGCCACCCCGACAGGGGGGGGAATGAGCAGTTCTTC
TRBJ2-1	TRBV24-1	.	TRBD2	16	CATSDQTSGRWDEQFF	TGTGCCACCAGTGATCAAACTAGCGGGAGATGGGATGAGCAGTTCTTC
TRBJ2-7	TRBV6-1	.	TRBD2	15	CASSALAVENYEQYF	TGTGCCAGCAGTGCTCTAGCGGTAGAAAACTACGAGCAATACTTC
TRBJ2-5	TRBV5-6	many	.	15	CASSFERGGGETQYF	TGTGCCAGCAGCTTTGAGAGGGGAGGCGGAGAGACCCAGTACTTC
TRBJ2-3	TRBV5-1	few	TRBD1	13	CASSPPGQGIAYF	TGCGCCAGCAGTCCACCGGGACAGGGTATTGCGTATTTT
TRBJ2-5	TRBV11-2	medium-sized	TRBD2	15	CASSLEGGEEETQYF	TGTGCCAGCAGCTTAGAGGGAGGGGAGGAAGAGACCCAGTACTTC
TRBJ1-5	TRBV25-1	many	TRBD1	14	CASSGQGTYQPQHF	TGTGCCAGCAGTGGACAGGGCACGTACCAGCCCCAGCATTTT
TRBJ2-5	TRBV11-2	few	.	14	CTSSLTAEQETQYF	TGTACCAGCAGCTTAACCGCAGAACAGGAGACCCAGTACTTC
TRBJ1-3	TRBV12-3/TRBV12-4	once	.	14	CVSSLRVNGNTIYF	TGTGTCAGCAGTTTAAGAGTAAATGGAAACACCATATATTTT
TRBJ2-4	TRBV5-1	.	.	16	CSSSLGAGSVKSIQYF	TGCTCCAGCAGCTTGGGGGCAGGGAGCGTCAAAAGCATTCAGTACTTC
TRBJ2-7	TRBV12-3/TRBV12-4	large	TRBD2	14	CASSLTSGSYEQYF	TGTGCCAGCAGCTTGACTAGCGGGAGTTACGAGCAGTACTTC
TRBJ2-1	TRBV11-3	.	TRBD1	17	CDNGLRPGQRFYNEQFF	TGTGACAACGGCTTACGACCGGGACAGAGATTCTACAATGAGCAGTTCTTC
TRBJ2-1	TRBV28	many	.	14	CASSTLRTADEQFF	TGTGCCAGCAGTACCCTCCGGACGGCAGATGAGCAGTTCTTC
TRBJ2-5	TRBV4-1	once	.	15	CASGQVGGSGETQYF	TGCGCCAGCGGCCAAGTTGGAGGGAGTGGAGAGACCCAATACTTC
TRBJ2-3	TRBV4-1	many	.	13	CASSQTRGNTQYF	TGCGCCAGCAGCCAAACGAGGGGGAATACGCAGTATTTT
TRBJ1-3	TRBV11-2	.	.	15	CASSSTREEGNNIYF	TGTGCCAGCAGCTCGACAAGGGAGGAGGGAAATAACATATATTTT
TRBJ2-7	TRBV11-3	.	.	14	CASSLVSGGYEQYF	TGTGCCAGCAGCTTAGTCAGCGGAGGATACGAGCAGTACTTC
TRBJ2-4	TRBV6-1	.	.	17	CASTPGPVLGTKNIQYF	TGTGCCAGCACCCCTGGACCCGTTCTGGGGACCAAAAACATCCAGTACTTC
TRBJ1-6	TRBV6-4	.	.	14	CASSVQWGNSPLHF	TGTGCCAGCAGTGTACAGTGGGGTAATTCACCCCTCCACTTT
TRBJ2-1	TRBV11-2	.	TRBD2	17	CASRWRLARGPGDEQFF	TGTGCCAGCAGGTGGAGACTAGCGAGAGGGCCGGGGGATGAGCAGTTCTTC
TRBJ1-5	TRBV11-2	once	TRBD1	17	CASSAIPETGDNQPQHF	TGTGCCAGCAGCGCCATTCCCGAGACAGGGGATAATCAGCCCCAGCATTTT
TRBJ2-7	TRBV11-3	.	.	15	CASGFSPRDGYEQYF	TGTGCCAGCGGCTTCTCCCCCCGGGATGGCTACGAGCAATACTTC
TRBJ2-1	TRBV12-3/TRBV12-4	many	.	15	CASSLAVGGYNEQFF	TGTGCCAGCAGTTTAGCGGTTGGGGGCTACAATGAGCAGTTCTTC